These 2 T cell receptor beta chains were sequenced from one sample in a study of blood T cell repertoires in COVID-19. Measured with immunoSEQ multiplex PCR; TCRdb has only the in-frame clones, and not every one. The profile shows around 130,000 clones, 75% to 90% of them singletons. Sequenced material: peripheral blood. These receptors were taken from a human donor in a cohort sampled during active COVID-19.

CDR3 loop: CASSFERGSGYTF. The CDR3 DNA reads as TGTGCCAGCAGCTTCGAGCGGGGAAGTGGCTACACCTTC. This rearrangement joins TRBV7-6 to TRBJ1-2; D gene ambiguous. The CDR3 is 13 amino acids. From germline, CDR1 is SGHVS and CDR2 FNYEAQ. V lost 3 bases and J 7 bases, leaving 12 bases between the germline ends.

In regard to this clone: Within the sample, other DNA sequences also encode this same CDR3. This chain links TRBV5-5 with TRBJ1-6; D is uncertain. Germline CDR1 reads SGHKS; CDR2 reads YYEKEE (reference sequence). CDR3 length: 13 residues. Between the trimmed V and J ends, which lost 2 bases and 5 bases, there was a span of 5 bases. CDR3 amino acids: CASSLQDNSPLHF. CDR3 nucleotide sequence: TGTGCCAGCAGCTTACAAGATAATTCACCCCTCCACTTT.